The following is a T cell receptor beta chain sequence with its context. The CDR3 runs 14 residues. V was clipped by 2 bases and J by 6 bases, with 13 bases between them. Germline CDR1 reads MNHEY; CDR2 reads SVGAGI. These data originate in a study of blood T cell repertoires in COVID-19. Here immunoSEQ multiplex PCR was the method, and the copy in TCRdb shows in-frame clones only, minus some. The table records around 240,000 clones, about 85% of them present only once. This chain uses TRBV6-5 with TRBJ1-2; TRBD1 is a possible D gene (5 bases). What was sequenced was peripheral blood. This receptor was obtained from a man aged 35-49 years with acute or convalescent COVID-19. Here the CDR3 DNA reads TGTGCCAGCAGTTACCGGCCGGGGGTAGATGGCTACACCTTC. Protein: CASSYRPGVDGYTF.